What follows is one T cell receptor beta chain and its context. From germline, CDR1 is MNHEY and CDR2 SVGAGI. CDR3 size: 13 residues. V lost 0 bases to trimming and J lost 7 bases, with 7 bases between them. The data were obtained in a study of blood T cell repertoires in COVID-19. For the study at large: Samples of COVID-19 (acute and convalescent) were obtained from the United States, Italy and Spain. Sources were T cells, B-cell-depleted T cells, or PBMCs; the material itself was cDNA or gDNA.

As originally analysed: Nucleated cell counts were estimated from reference gene primer amplification. Data came from immunoSEQ multiplex PCR; TCRdb stores just in-frame clones and leaves some out. V, J and clone size reflect that table, while D and trimming were determined from the DNA. Among around 620,000 clones listed, approximately 90% were seen once. This clonotype was obtained from a woman aged 18 to 35 with acute or convalescent COVID-19. This sequence joins TRBV6-5 and TRBJ1-5; no clear D gene. Material for sequencing was peripheral blood. CDR3 nucleotide sequence: TGTGCCAGCAGTTACTCGAGGGAGCAGCCCCAGCATTTT. The encoded protein is CASSYSREQPQHF.